What follows are 5 T cell receptor beta chains derived from one specimen sequenced in a study of PD-1 blockade in classical Hodgkin lymphoma. This sample's time point: cycle 4 day 1 (C4D1), after five to seven weeks of nivolumab. After autologous stem cell transplantation all patients relapsed, and prior brentuximab vedotin exposure differed between cohorts. The method was immunoSEQ multiplex PCR; TCRdb's version includes in-frame clones alone and lacks a portion of them. Altogether 90,000 or so clones are present, 78% being singletons, with the ten largest covering 9.4%. This specimen consisted of peripheral blood mononuclear cells (PBMCs), obtained before the fourth cycle of nivolumab. All receptors come from a human donor with classical Hodgkin lymphoma.

The chain uses TRBV7-2 and TRBJ2-7; 9 bases match TRBD1. V trimming: 5 bases; J trimming: 2 bases; junction bases outside the gene matches: 4. CDR3 length: 14 residues. The germline V gene encodes CDR1 SGHTA and CDR2 FQGNSA. CDR3 in amino acids: CASSRQGEAYEQYF. In DNA, the CDR3 is TGTGCCAGCAGCCGACAGGGGGAAGCCTACGAGCAGTACTTC.

The DNA of the CDR3 is TGTGCCAGCAGCCCTACAGGAGCCAATCAGCCCCAGCATTTT. It is translated as CASSPTGANQPQHF. The chain recombines TRBV6-5 with TRBJ1-5; D might be TRBD1 (5 bases). Germline V lookup: CDR1 MNHEY, CDR2 SVGAGI. V was pared by 6 bases and J by 3 bases, with 12 bases between. The CDR3 runs to 14 residues.

The CDR3 bases are TGTGCCAGCAGCGATTTTGGCGGGGGCACAGATACGCAGTATTTT. Translating it yields CASSDFGGGTDTQYF. The V gene is TRBV9, the J gene TRBJ2-3; D is possibly TRBD2 (6 bases). Between the trimmed V and J ends, which lost 3 bases and 1 base, there was a span of 12 bases. The CDR3 is made up of 15 amino acids. The germline V gene has CDR1 SGDLS and CDR2 YYNGEE.

The chain uses TRBV18 and TRBJ1-1; D is unresolved. This CDR3 spans 16 amino acids. Trimming cost V 2 bases and J 6 bases, with 19 bases left between them. Germline V CDR1 and CDR2: KGHSH, LQKENI. The DNA of the CDR3 is TGTGCCAGCTCACCAGTCTTTACAGCCGGCGGCCCTGAAGCTTTCTTT. This codes for CASSPVFTAGGPEAFF.

In this sample, this clone turned up once. This chain links TRBV4-1 with TRBJ2-3; the match to TRBD2 covers 7 bases. Germline CDR1 MGHRA, CDR2 YSYEKL. The CDR3 is 16 residues long. The J segment lost 2 bases and the V segment lost 2 bases, leaving 7 bases of the junction unmatched. CDR3 loop: CASSQRAGDLTDTQYF. CDR3 in DNA: TGCGCCAGCAGCCAAAGGGCGGGGGACCTCACAGATACGCAGTATTTT.